This T cell receptor beta chain was sequenced during a study of blood T cell repertoires in COVID-19 (dated by TCRdb to 2020 to 2022). About the full investigation: Collaborator samples came from the United States, Italy and Spain and covered acute and convalescent phases of COVID-19. The prospective study material was composed of cDNA or gDNA derived from T cells, B-cell-depleted T cells, or PBMCs. Subjects who had been exposed to COVID-19, were actively infected with it, or had recovered from it provided the deeply sampled blood TCRbeta repertoires that made up the dataset. The repertoires were released in a freely available public database meant as a resource for research on the immune response to SARS-CoV-2. Samples were obtained from the ongoing ImmuneRACE study (first 160 participants) and from over a thousand subjects provided by 6 global collaborators. The sample metadata nearly always contained a de-identified subject ID, COVID-19 status, age in years and sex. Where HLA class I and class II types were available, the types were taken from metadata supplied by the sample provider, not from assay-based typing. Study-wide conclusions, independent of this receptor: The quantity of clinical and demographic metadata differed by source and by participant and was supplied without curation.

Comment on this clone: What antigen it recognizes has not been identified. One base away there is no much larger clone; base qualities are not given.

TCRbeta CDR3 regions were amplified from genomic DNA using the immunoSEQ Assay, a bias-controlled multiplex PCR. As for the original processing: The number of nucleated cells in each sample was estimated by amplification of reference gene primers within the assay. To quantify the absolute abundance of each unique TCRbeta CDR3 rearrangement, sequence reads were collapsed and filtered. For each sample, productive Simpson clonality was calculated as the square root of Simpson's diversity index across productive rearrangements. As stored in TCRdb, this immuneACCESS dataset retains in-frame rearrangements with V and J assigned. A fraction of the clones does not appear; measured against another copy, unresolved V genes explain less than half of the discrepancy, and the remainder lacks a known reason. V, J and clone size are taken as reported in that table, and D and trimming were inferred from the DNA itself. This sample gives over 600,000 clones in total; 75% to 90% of them show up just once. The ten largest clones take up around 0.3% of the sample.

Whole blood was collected in K2EDTA tubes by collaborating institutions according to the institutions' own protocols. For TCRbeta analysis, collaborators shipped samples in one of three forms: frozen whole blood, isolated PBMCs, or DNA extracted from either of those sample types. Per the germline V gene (reference sequence), SGHNT is the CDR1 and YYREEE is the CDR2. From cysteine to phenylalanine, the CDR3 is 16 amino acids long. The only DNA kept is the CDR3, 48 bases in frame from the first base. V drops 1 base and J drops 0 bases, leaving 11 bases in between. The receptor was derived from a woman aged 18 to 35 with acute or convalescent COVID-19. The chain was built from TRBV5-4 and TRBJ2-1; TRBD2 could be the D gene, as 6 bases match. What was sequenced was peripheral blood. The CDR3 reads as follows: CASSLWRGDSYNEQFF. In nucleotides, the sequence is TGTGCCAGCAGCTTGTGGCGGGGTGACTCCTACAATGAGCAGTTCTTC.